This TCR beta chain was obtained from a study of cytomegalovirus exposure and HLA in healthy donors. Study information: Among the 400 or so donors who were genotyped, approximately 76% fell in the genetic ancestry cluster that is associated with self-reported Caucasian donors. Study outcomes and limitations: In a later analysis, TCR beta V- and J-gene trimming was associated with a missense DCLRE1C variant. Common viral pathogens seemed, in a later analysis, to connect with several of the most significant clusters. DRB1 showed the most TCR associations and HLA-C the fewest in a later analysis, as rates varied by HLA locus.

V lost 5 bases to trimming and J lost 2 bases; unmatched junction nucleotides: 7. CDR3 length: 15 amino acids. Per the germline V gene, CDR1 is LNHDA and CDR2 is SQIVND (reference sequence). The PCR made use of 60 Vbeta and 13 Jbeta primers. The data were produced by immunoSEQ multiplex PCR, yet TCRdb's version contains in-frame clones alone and is incomplete. The repertoire has 150,000 to 160,000 clones, 80% to 90% of them found once; the top ten carry about 2.3%. A word on this clone: Its target is not known.

This clonotype was sampled from a woman between 18 and 29 years old in good health and CMV-seronegative. The genes are TRBV19 and TRBJ1-2; 8 bases are a match to TRBD1. The material sequenced was PBMCs. The CDR3 sequence is CASSLGTGLNYGYTF. CDR3 coding DNA: TGTGCCAGTAGTCTTGGGACAGGTCTAAACTATGGCTACACCTTC. Full variable domain (rest looked up from reference TRBV19 and TRBJ1-2): DGGITQSPKYLFRKEGQNVTLSCEQNLNHDAMYWYRQDPGQGLRLIYYSQIVNDFQKGDIAEGYSVSREKKESFPLTVTSAQKNPTAFYLCASSLGTGLNYGYTFGSGTRLTVV.